The following is a T cell receptor beta chain sequence with its context. This entry is derived from a study of blood T cell repertoires in COVID-19. About the study: Sample material is recorded as cDNA or gDNA derived from T cells, B-cell-depleted T cells, or PBMCs.

The method was immunoSEQ multiplex PCR; TCRdb's version includes in-frame clones alone and lacks a portion of them. In the table there are 60,000 to 85,000 clones, about four fifths of which are singletons. V shed 4 bases, J shed 0 bases, and the junction held 4 bases outside the gene matches. Germline V gene data show CDR1 as ENHRY and CDR2 as SYGVKD. This CDR3 spans 15 amino acids. This clonotype was obtained from a man between 70 and 80 years old who had recovered from COVID-19. The chain joins TRBV10-3 to TRBJ2-5, with 8 bases identical to TRBD1. What was sequenced was peripheral blood. CDR3 in DNA: TGTGCCATCAGTGCGAACAGGGGGAACCAAGAGACCCAGTACTTC. Its translation: CAISANRGNQETQYF.